The 10 T cell receptor beta chains below come from one sample, sequenced in a study of blood T cell repertoires in COVID-19. Only in-frame clones appear in the TCRdb table, and some are missing; sequencing was by immunoSEQ multiplex PCR. Seen here are over 65,000 clones, about four fifths observed once, and the top ten hold around 12%. The specimen sequenced was peripheral blood. The receptors stem from a woman in her 40s with active or convalescent COVID-19.

The chain recombines TRBV4-3 with TRBJ1-4; TRBD1 aligns across 7 bases. Germline lookup yields CDR1 LGHNA and CDR2 YSLEER. V gave up 1 base and J gave up 6 bases; unmatched junction bases: 5. The CDR3 spans 15 residues. The DNA for the CDR3 is TGCGCCAGCAGCCAAGGTGGGACAGCCTATGAAAAACTGTTTTTT. Its translation: CASSQGGTAYEKLFF.

V usage is TRBV6-2 or TRBV6-3 and J usage is TRBJ2-3, with D possibly TRBD2 on 6 matching bases. With 2 bases removed from V and 4 bases from J, the gap between germline ends came to 13 bases. Germline V CDR1 and CDR2: MNHEY, SVGEGT. The CDR3 loop spans 15 amino acids. CDR3 coding DNA: TGTGCCAGCAGTTACCGCCCGGGGGTCGCAGATACGCAGTATTTT. This gives the protein CASSYRPGVADTQYF.

The rearrangement links TRBV3-1 (or the pseudogene TRBV3-2) to TRBJ2-7, with 8 bases that match TRBD2. The CDR3 runs 12 residues. Losses at the gene ends were 5 bases for V and 5 bases for J; bases not matched to a gene: 2. Germline lookup yields CDR1 LGHDT and CDR2 YNNKEL (reference sequence). CDR3 in amino acids: CASSVLADEQYF. CDR3 nucleotides: TGTGCCAGCAGCGTACTAGCGGACGAGCAGTACTTC.

The chain recombines TRBV27 with TRBJ2-7; D is unresolved. The germline CDR1 and CDR2 sequences are MNHEY and SMNVEV (reference sequence). There are 11 residues in the CDR3. V was trimmed by 10 bases and J by 2 bases, leaving 9 bases between them. This CDR3 is CANQAPYEQYF. CDR3 in DNA: TGTGCCAACCAGGCGCCCTACGAGCAGTACTTC.

This clone came up once. V and J are TRBV18 and TRBJ2-7; 7 bases line up with TRBD1. The CDR3 sequence is 18 residues long. Per germline, CDR1 KGHSH and CDR2 LQKENI. The V gene end was trimmed by 0 bases and the J gene end by 4 bases; junction bases not matched to a gene: 15. The CDR3 sequence: CASSPPPGKGARVYEQYF. CDR3 bases: TGTGCCAGCTCACCACCCCCAGGGAAGGGGGCAAGGGTTTACGAGCAGTACTTC.

This chain connects TRBV7-2 to TRBJ2-2; tentatively, D is TRBD2 (6 bases). The CDR3 extends over 16 amino acids. V lost 5 bases and J 4 bases, leaving 17 bases between the germline ends. From germline, CDR1 is SGHTA and CDR2 FQGNSA. The CDR3 region has the DNA TGTGCCAGCAGCCCAACTAGCAGCTTGGTCACCGGGGAGCTGTTTTTT. It translates to CASSPTSSLVTGELFF.

CDR3: CASSPGGSGRAYEQYF. CDR3 DNA sequence: TGTGCCAGCAGCCCGGGAGGGAGCGGGAGGGCTTACGAGCAGTACTTC. The V call is TRBV7-2, the J call TRBJ2-7, with 10 nucleotides matching TRBD2. The CDR3 consists of 16 residues. Germline V gives CDR1 SGHTA, CDR2 FQGNSA. V dropped 5 bases and J dropped 4; count of bases not matched to a gene: 11.

The chain couples TRBV4-3 to TRBJ2-1; TRBD2 matches at 11 bases. CDR3 length: 16 amino acids. In germline, CDR1 is LGHNA, CDR2 YSLEER. With 6 bases clipped from V and 2 bases from J, the junction kept 6 bases outside the gene matches. The CDR3 DNA sequence: TGCGCCAGCAGGAAATCGACTAGCGGGGCCTACAATGAGCAGTTCTTC. This codes for CASRKSTSGAYNEQFF.

This clone was counted between two and nine times. This chain links TRBV4-3 with TRBJ1-2; 7 bases are shared with TRBD1. Trimming removed 0 bases from V and 0 bases from J; junction bases left unmatched: 7. The CDR3 extends over 17 amino acids. Germline loops: CDR1 LGHNA, CDR2 YSLEER. CDR3 loop: CASSQDGNRGANYGYTF. Here the CDR3 DNA reads TGCGCCAGCAGCCAAGACGGTAACAGGGGTGCTAACTATGGCTACACCTTC.

This rearrangement joins TRBV28 to TRBJ2-7, with 9 bases identical to TRBD1. Unmatched junction bases numbered 5, after V lost 7 bases and J lost 4 bases. The CDR3 runs 13 residues. Germline-derived CDR1 and CDR2 are MDHEN and SYDVKM. The CDR3, as DNA: TGTGCCAGCAAGGGACAGGGTTCGTACGAGCAGTACTTC. This gives the protein CASKGQGSYEQYF.